The text below deals with one T cell receptor (beta chain). This entry comes from a study of OX40 agonist ivuxolimab in advanced cancers. Trimming stripped 1 base from V and 6 bases from J, with 10 bases between. The CDR3 sequence is 14 residues long. Germline CDR1 and CDR2: SGHRS and YFSETQ. Assay used: immunoSEQ multiplex PCR; TCRdb lists only in-frame clones, some missing. The table has some 60,000 clones, 75% to 90% seen once. Material: CD4+ or CD8+ T cells sorted from blood, obtained in a trial of the OX40 agonist ivuxolimab. The sequence came from an adult with an advanced solid tumor such as melanoma, head and neck, liver or kidney cancer. The rearrangement links TRBV5-1 to TRBJ2-2; perhaps TRBD1 as D (8 bases). As DNA, the CDR3 is TGCGCCAGCAGCTTGACAGGGGGGGCCGGGGAGCTGTTTTTT. Translating gives CASSLTGGAGELFF.